Below are 31 T cell receptor beta chains sequenced from a single sample in a study of T cells after somatic rescue of genetic block. Only in-frame clones appear in the TCRdb table, and some are missing; sequencing was by immunoSEQ multiplex PCR. The sample records roughly 58,000 clones, about 96% being singletons. The sample was peripheral blood mononuclear cells (PBMCs). The receptors come from a child less than two years old.

This clone appeared once. This rearrangement joins TRBV7-9 to TRBJ2-2, with 11 nucleotides matching TRBD1. The length of the CDR3 is 14 residues. Trimming took 6 bases from V and 4 from J; bases not matched to a gene: 1. Germline values: CDR1 SEHNR, CDR2 FQNEAQ (reference sequence). The CDR3 spells CASRGTGGTGELFF. The CDR3 region has the DNA TGTGCCAGCAGGGGGACAGGGGGCACCGGGGAGCTGTTTTTT.

The rearrangement joins TRBV6-5 to TRBJ1-2; the D gene is possibly TRBD1 (5 bases). The CDR3 sequence is 13 residues long. Per germline, CDR1 MNHEY and CDR2 SVGAGI. Trimming shortened V by 2 bases and J by 6 bases, and 10 bases separated the two germline ends. CDR3 DNA sequence: TGTGCCAGCAGTTACATACGGGGGGATGGCTACACCTTC. This codes for CASSYIRGDGYTF.

The chain couples TRBV5-4 to TRBJ2-5; no reliable D call. The CDR3 loop spans 14 amino acids. The germline V gene has CDR1 SGHNT and CDR2 YYREEE (reference sequence). Trimming shortened V by 3 bases and J by 1 base, and 10 bases separated the two germline ends. The CDR3 nucleotides read TGTGCCAGCAGCTGGAATCCGGTCCAAGAGACCCAGTACTTC. It encodes CASSWNPVQETQYF.

A single count supports this clone. V gene TRBV6-4 combines with J gene TRBJ2-1, with 10 positions matching TRBD2. The CDR3 runs 16 residues. CDR1 is MRHNA and CDR2 is SNTAGT in the germline V gene. The V gene end was trimmed by 6 bases and the J gene end by 0 bases; junction bases not matched to a gene: 5. CDR3 DNA sequence: TGTGCCAGCAGCCCCCCTAGCGGGAGCTCCTACAATGAGCAGTTCTTC. The encoded protein is CASSPPSGSSYNEQFF.

V gene TRBV7-9 combines with J gene TRBJ2-1; weak D call: TRBD2 (6 bases). This CDR3 region has 14 residues. The V end was cut by 8 bases, the J end by 8 bases, with 19 bases between. Looked up from germline, CDR1 is SEHNR and CDR2 is FQNEAQ (reference sequence). CDR3 sequence: CASLRGGRLHEQFF. In nucleotides, the CDR3 is TGTGCCAGCCTCCGAGGAGGGAGACTTCATGAGCAGTTCTTC.

The chain couples TRBV5-6 to TRBJ2-3; TRBD2 matches at 8 bases. The CDR3 has 13 residues. The V segment lost 4 bases and the J segment 4 bases; nucleotides outside the gene matches: 2. CDR1 is SGHDT and CDR2 is YYEEEE in the germline V gene. The CDR3 bases are TGTGCCAGCAGCCTAGCGGGCCCAGATACGCAGTATTTT. This codes for CASSLAGPDTQYF.

The CDR3 loop is CASSYWAGVNTGELFF. CDR3 sequence (DNA): TGTGCCAGCAGTTACTGGGCGGGAGTGAACACCGGGGAGCTGTTTTTT. V gene TRBV6-6 combines with J gene TRBJ2-2; 7 bases line up with TRBD2. Per the germline V gene, CDR1 is MNHNY and CDR2 is SVGAGI (reference sequence). V lost 1 base and J lost 1; bases outside the gene matches: 3. The CDR3 covers 16 residues.

The rearrangement links TRBV29-1 to TRBJ1-2, with D perhaps matching TRBD1 (5 bases). V was cut by 3 bases and J by 3 bases, with 11 bases left in between. The CDR3 contains 13 residues. The V gene's germline CDR1 is SQVTM and CDR2 ANQGSEA. The CDR3 DNA is TGCAGCGTTGAGGCCCCGGGACACTATGGCTACACCTTC. The encoded protein is CSVEAPGHYGYTF.

This chain connects TRBV6-6 to TRBJ1-1; D gene ambiguous. Trimming took 4 bases from V and 5 from J, leaving 11 bases between them. Germline V CDR1 and CDR2: MNHNY, SVGAGI (reference sequence). CDR3 length: 13 residues. CDR3 nucleotide sequence: TGTGCCAGCAGTTCGGGTAGAGGGACTGAAGCTTTCTTT. Translated, it gives CASSSGRGTEAFF.

The chain carries TRBV7-2 and TRBJ2-1; a weak D match, TRBD2 (5 bases). This CDR3 has 14 amino acids. Per the germline V gene, CDR1 is SGHTA and CDR2 is FQGNSA. V lost 0 bases, J lost 6 bases, and 9 bases lay in between. The CDR3 nucleotides are TGTGCCAGCAGCTTAGCCAGGAGGCTCAATGAGCAGTTCTTC. Amino acids: CASSLARRLNEQFF.

J is TRBJ2-3 and V is TRBV18; 8 nucleotides agree with TRBD2. The CDR3 is 15 amino acids. Germline V gives CDR1 KGHSH, CDR2 LQKENI. V shed 3 bases, J shed 1 base, and the junction held 3 bases outside the gene matches. The CDR3 DNA is TGTGCCAGCTCACCGGGACTAGTTGGCACAGATACGCAGTATTTT. It translates to CASSPGLVGTDTQYF.

The rearrangement joins TRBV6-5 to TRBJ2-7; D is uncertain. Trimming took 6 bases from V and 1 from J, leaving 4 bases between them. Germline V CDR1 and CDR2: MNHEY, SVGAGI. The CDR3 consists of 11 residues. The CDR3 nucleotides are TGTGCCAGCAGCATGTCCTACGAGCAGTACTTC. Protein product: CASSMSYEQYF.

The chain links TRBV30 to TRBJ1-3; unclear D gene. Trimming cost V 1 base and J 4 bases, with 8 bases left between them. This CDR3 is 13 amino acids long. CDR1 and CDR2 (germline): GTSNPN, SVGIG (reference sequence). Here the CDR3 reads CAWSGQWGNTIYF. In DNA form, the CDR3 reads TGTGCCTGGAGTGGTCAGTGGGGAAACACCATATATTTT.

The genes are TRBV5-1 and TRBJ2-3; no clear D gene. Germline CDR1 SGHRS, CDR2 YFSETQ. Deletions cut 5 bases from V and 0 bases from J, with 13 bases between. The CDR3 runs 15 residues. In nucleotides, the CDR3 is TGCGCCAGCAGTCGGTACACCCTTAGCACAGATACGCAGTATTTT. This translates into CASSRYTLSTDTQYF.

This clone was detected once. The rearrangement uses TRBV4-1 and TRBJ1-2; D gene uncertain. Germline V lookup: CDR1 MGHRA, CDR2 YSYEKL. Trimming removed 5 bases at V and 4 bases at J, with 5 bases between. The CDR3 sequence is 11 residues long. The CDR3, as DNA: TGCGCCAGCAGCGGAGGCTATGGCTACACCTTC. Encoded protein: CASSGGYGYTF.

The chain links TRBV9 to TRBJ1-2; D gene ambiguous. Germline V lookup: CDR1 SGDLS, CDR2 YYNGEE. The CDR3 is 17 amino acids. V was pared by 2 bases and J by 6 bases, with 23 bases between. CDR3 residues: CASSVPREGYRDNGYTF. The CDR3 bases are TGTGCCAGCAGCGTTCCAAGGGAGGGTTATAGAGATAATGGCTACACCTTC.

The J gene is TRBJ2-7, the V gene TRBV7-8; D might be TRBD1 (6 bases). This CDR3 has 14 residues. The germline gives CDR1 SGHVS, CDR2 FQNEAQ. Trimming removed 3 bases from V and 0 bases from J, with 9 bases in between. The CDR3 nucleotides read TGTGCCAGCAGCTTTTGGGGGCCCTCCTACGAGCAGTACTTC. Its translation: CASSFWGPSYEQYF.

V is TRBV4-1 and J is TRBJ2-7; D is undetermined. The germline V and J ends were trimmed by 0 bases and 6 bases, with 9 bases remaining between them. The CDR3 spans 13 residues. Germline-derived CDR1 and CDR2 are MGHRA and YSYEKL. The DNA of the CDR3 is TGCGCCAGCAGCCAAGATAGGACGGGCGAGCAGTACTTC. Encoded protein: CASSQDRTGEQYF.

This chain links TRBV4-3 with TRBJ2-5, with TRBD2 matching over 13 bases. Germline lookup yields CDR1 LGHNA and CDR2 YSLEER. There are 14 residues in the CDR3. V trimming: 2 bases; J trimming: 7 bases; junction bases outside the gene matches: 1. The CDR3 protein is CASSQTSGRGTQYF. Here the CDR3 DNA reads TGCGCCAGCAGCCAAACTAGCGGGAGGGGGACCCAGTACTTC.

The chain employs TRBV7-9 and TRBJ2-1; 7 bases fit TRBD2. Germline loops: CDR1 SEHNR, CDR2 FQNEAQ (reference sequence). The CDR3 totals 15 residues. Trimming cost V 5 bases and J 5 bases; bases outside gene matches: 9. The CDR3 region is CASSPLAVMDNEQFF. The CDR3 bases are TGTGCCAGCAGCCCTCTAGCGGTAATGGACAATGAGCAGTTCTTC.

The chain uses TRBV27 and TRBJ1-2; 7 bases map to TRBD1. The CDR3 runs 12 residues. After removal of 6 bases from V and 7 bases from J, the junction contained 5 bases not matched to a gene. Germline values: CDR1 MNHEY, CDR2 SMNVEV (reference sequence). The chain's CDR3 is CASSGDRAGYTF. CDR3 bases: TGTGCCAGCAGCGGAGACAGGGCTGGCTACACCTTC.

The chain recombines TRBV6-1 with TRBJ2-2; the D is unclear. The germline V and J ends were trimmed by 8 bases and 7 bases, with 17 bases remaining between them. The germline V gene has CDR1 MNHNS and CDR2 SASEGT. CDR3 length: 14 residues. CDR3 region: CASPILGWDGELFF. The CDR3 DNA reads TGTGCCAGCCCCATCCTAGGTTGGGACGGGGAGCTGTTTTTT.

This chain uses TRBV5-4 with TRBJ2-2, with D unclear. The CDR3 has 12 residues. Germline V gives CDR1 SGHNT, CDR2 YYREEE (reference sequence). Trimming left V 1 base short and J 3 bases short, with 1 base between. As DNA, the CDR3 is TGTGCCAGCAGCTTGTACACCGGGGAGCTGTTTTTT. This translates into CASSLYTGELFF.

The chain joins TRBV6-1 to TRBJ2-7, with D maybe TRBD1 (6 bases). Germline CDR1 is MNHNS and CDR2 is SASEGT. The CDR3 is made up of 13 amino acids. Trimming left V 5 bases short and J 1 base short, with 9 bases between. The CDR3 DNA is TGTGCCAGCAGTCCAGGGGCATCCTACGAGCAGTACTTC. Amino acids: CASSPGASYEQYF.

V and J are TRBV4-2 and TRBJ2-1; D is unclear. Germline lookup yields CDR1 LGHNA and CDR2 YNFKEQ. The ends were cut back, 0 bases at V and 10 bases at J, with 7 bases in the middle. The CDR3 loop spans 12 amino acids. The CDR3 protein is CASSQDLNEQFF. DNA for the CDR3: TGTGCCAGCAGCCAAGATTTAAACGAGCAGTTCTTC.

The V call is TRBV5-1, the J call TRBJ2-5, with D perhaps matching TRBD2 (5 bases). Trimming left V 0 bases short and J 5 bases short, with 11 bases between. The germline V gene encodes CDR1 SGHRS and CDR2 YFSETQ. The CDR3 loop spans 14 amino acids. The DNA for the CDR3 is TGCGCCAGCAGCTTGGGAGGGTTTCGGGAGACCCAGTACTTC. Encoded protein: CASSLGGFRETQYF.

This clone was seen only once. V usage is TRBV5-4 and J usage is TRBJ2-5; 11 bases line up with TRBD2. V lost 4 bases, J lost 4 bases, and 0 bases stayed unmatched. The CDR3 is 13 residues long. Germline V lookup: CDR1 SGHNT, CDR2 YYREEE (reference sequence). As DNA, the CDR3 is TGTGCCAGCAGCGGACTAGCGGGAGAGACCCAGTACTTC. Its translation is CASSGLAGETQYF.

In this sample, this clone turned up once. V is TRBV6-5 and J is TRBJ2-5, with D perhaps given as TRBD1 or TRBD2 (5 bases each). CDR1 MNHEY and CDR2 SVGAGI come from the germline V gene. V was clipped by 2 bases and J by 4 bases, with 14 bases between them. This CDR3 comprises 15 residues. CDR3 sequence reads: CASSYVQGRRETQYF. In DNA, the CDR3 is TGTGCCAGCAGTTACGTCCAGGGACGTAGAGAGACCCAGTACTTC.

This clone was counted a single time. This chain uses TRBV18 with TRBJ1-3; TRBD1 is a possible D gene (6 bases). Germline V gene data show CDR1 as KGHSH and CDR2 as LQKENI. The CDR3 contains 15 residues. The germline V and J ends were trimmed by 3 bases and 8 bases, with 17 bases remaining between them. CDR3 region: CASSPQGNLLDTIYF. CDR3 DNA sequence: TGTGCCAGCTCACCTCAGGGGAATCTTCTAGACACCATATATTTT.

In DNA form, the CDR3 reads TGTGCCAGCAGCTTTCGGGCGGACGAGCAGTACTTC. The encoded protein is CASSFRADEQYF. This chain connects TRBV11-1 to TRBJ2-7; D uncertain. This CDR3 has 12 residues. V was shortened by 3 bases and J by 5 bases, with 8 bases between the two germline ends. The germline CDR1 and CDR2 sequences are SGHAT and FQDESV (reference sequence).

The rearrangement uses TRBV5-1 and TRBJ2-2, with 9 bases identical to TRBD1. The CDR3 loop spans 15 amino acids. V gave up 2 bases and J gave up 3 bases; unmatched junction bases: 2. From germline, CDR1 is SGHRS and CDR2 YFSETQ. The CDR3 sequence: CASSLGDRDTGELFF. CDR3 sequence (DNA): TGCGCCAGCAGCTTAGGGGACAGGGACACCGGGGAGCTGTTTTTT.